This T cell receptor beta chain originates from a study of blood T cell repertoires in COVID-19. Study background: Samples taken during acute and convalescent COVID-19 were collected in the United States, Italy and Spain.

The CDR3 contains 14 residues. Trimming took off 4 bases at V and 1 base at J, with 11 bases between the two ends. From germline, CDR1 is SGHRS and CDR2 YFSETQ. This clone was seen just once. Per the original methods: Reference gene primer amplification in the assay estimated nucleated cell counts. Sequencing was performed with immunoSEQ multiplex PCR; in TCRdb, only in-frame clones are kept and a portion is missing. That table supplies the V and J calls and clone size; D and trimming were determined from the DNA. The sample contains about 220,000 clones, 80% to 85% of which appear only once. Source material: peripheral blood. The V gene is TRBV5-1, the J gene TRBJ2-5; the D gene is possibly TRBD1 (6 bases). The receptor comes from a woman younger than 45 who had recovered from COVID-19. The CDR3 protein is CASSGRGSQETQYF. As DNA, the CDR3 is TGCGCCAGCAGCGGCAGGGGTTCCCAAGAGACCCAGTACTTC.